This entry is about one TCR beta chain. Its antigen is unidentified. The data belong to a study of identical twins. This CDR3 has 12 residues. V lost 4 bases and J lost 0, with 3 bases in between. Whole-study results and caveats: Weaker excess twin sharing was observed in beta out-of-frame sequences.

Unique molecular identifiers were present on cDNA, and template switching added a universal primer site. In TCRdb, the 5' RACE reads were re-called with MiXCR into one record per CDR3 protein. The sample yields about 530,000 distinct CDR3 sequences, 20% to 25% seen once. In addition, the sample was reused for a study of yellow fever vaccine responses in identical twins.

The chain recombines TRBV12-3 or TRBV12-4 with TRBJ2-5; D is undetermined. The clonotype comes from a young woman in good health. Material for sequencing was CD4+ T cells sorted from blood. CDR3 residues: CASSYHQETQYF. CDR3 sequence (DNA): TGTGCCAGCAGTTACCACCAAGAGACCCAGTACTTC.